The entry below describes one T cell receptor (beta chain). The data were taken from a study of radiotherapy plus CTLA-4 blockade in lung cancer. This CDR3 has 14 amino acids. Trimming removed 5 bases at V and 1 base at J, with 6 bases between. In germline, CDR1 is SNHLY, CDR2 FYNNEI. Repertoires were generated with immunoSEQ multiplex PCR, while TCRdb's copy carries only in-frame clones and drops some. The sample has roughly 110,000 clones, over 65% seen once; the top ten hold around 2%. Sequences were derived from peripheral blood, sampled from a patient treated with radiotherapy plus ipilimumab. This chain links TRBV2 with TRBJ2-6; D not resolved. This clonotype originated in a human donor with non-small cell lung cancer that progressed on radiotherapy plus ipilimumab. Some clones in this sample may be carry-over from other donors' samples. CDR3 loop: CASSISSGANVLTF. CDR3 in DNA: TGTGCCAGCAGTATCTCGTCTGGGGCCAACGTCCTGACTTTC.